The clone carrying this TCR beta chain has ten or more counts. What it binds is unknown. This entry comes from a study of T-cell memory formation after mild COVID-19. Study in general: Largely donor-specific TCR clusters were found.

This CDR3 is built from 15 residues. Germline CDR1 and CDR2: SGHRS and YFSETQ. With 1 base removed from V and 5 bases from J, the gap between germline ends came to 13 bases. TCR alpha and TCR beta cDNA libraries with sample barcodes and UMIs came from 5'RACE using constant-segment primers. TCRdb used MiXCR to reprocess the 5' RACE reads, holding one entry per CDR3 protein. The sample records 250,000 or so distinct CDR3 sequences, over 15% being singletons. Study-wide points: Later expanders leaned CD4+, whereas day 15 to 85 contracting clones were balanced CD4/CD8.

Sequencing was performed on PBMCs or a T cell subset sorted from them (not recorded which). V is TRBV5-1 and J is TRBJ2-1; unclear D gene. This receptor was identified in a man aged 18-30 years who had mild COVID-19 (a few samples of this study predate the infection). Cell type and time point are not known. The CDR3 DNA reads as TGCGCCAGCAGCTTGAACCCGGAGTTAAACAATGAGCAGTTCTTC. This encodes CASSLNPELNNEQFF.